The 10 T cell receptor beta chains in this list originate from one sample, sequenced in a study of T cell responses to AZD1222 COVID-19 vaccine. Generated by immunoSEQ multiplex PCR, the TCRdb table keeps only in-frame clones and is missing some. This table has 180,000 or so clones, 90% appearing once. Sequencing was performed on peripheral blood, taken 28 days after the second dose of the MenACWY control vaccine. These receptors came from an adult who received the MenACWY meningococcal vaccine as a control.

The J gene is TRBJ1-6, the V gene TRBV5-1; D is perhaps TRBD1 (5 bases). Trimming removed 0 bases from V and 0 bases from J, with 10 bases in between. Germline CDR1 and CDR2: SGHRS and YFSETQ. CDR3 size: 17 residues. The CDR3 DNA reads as TGCGCCAGCAGCTTGGGGTGGGGGAGCTCCTATAATTCACCCCTCCACTTT. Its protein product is CASSLGWGSSYNSPLHF.

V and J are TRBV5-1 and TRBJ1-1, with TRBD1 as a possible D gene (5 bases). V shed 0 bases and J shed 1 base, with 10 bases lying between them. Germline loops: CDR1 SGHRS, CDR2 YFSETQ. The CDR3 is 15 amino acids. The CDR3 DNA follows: TGCGCCAGCAGCTTGGTTGGGGGAGGGAACACTGAAGCTTTCTTT. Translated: CASSLVGGGNTEAFF.

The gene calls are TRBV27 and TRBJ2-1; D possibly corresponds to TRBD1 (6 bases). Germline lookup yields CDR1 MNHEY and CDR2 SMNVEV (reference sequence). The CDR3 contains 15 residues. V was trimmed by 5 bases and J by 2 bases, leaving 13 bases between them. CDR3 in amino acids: CASSIDRSTYNEQFF. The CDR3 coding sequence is TGTGCCAGCAGTATCGACAGGTCCACCTACAATGAGCAGTTCTTC.

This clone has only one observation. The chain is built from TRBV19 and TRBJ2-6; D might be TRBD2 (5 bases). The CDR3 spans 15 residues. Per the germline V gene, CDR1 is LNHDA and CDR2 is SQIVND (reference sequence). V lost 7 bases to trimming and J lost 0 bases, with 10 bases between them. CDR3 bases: TGTGCCAGTATTCCCGGGAACTCTGGGGCCAACGTCCTGACTTTC. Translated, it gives CASIPGNSGANVLTF.

The CDR3 nucleotides read TGTGCCAGCAGGAGGGACCGAAATCAGCCCCAGCATTTT. As protein: CASRRDRNQPQHF. The chain couples TRBV28 to TRBJ1-5, with TRBD1 as a possible D gene (5 bases). Trimming removed 6 bases at V and 4 bases at J, with 10 bases between. Germline loops: CDR1 MDHEN, CDR2 SYDVKM. The CDR3 runs 13 residues.

The CDR3 DNA follows: TGTGCCAGCAGCCGGGACAGCCATGAAAAACTGTTTTTT. Its translation: CASSRDSHEKLFF. The chain links TRBV7-9 to TRBJ1-4, with 7 bases identical to TRBD1. Germline CDR1 reads SEHNR; CDR2 reads FQNEAQ (reference sequence). The CDR3 runs to 13 residues. Trimming at V came to 5 bases and at J to 6 bases, leaving 3 bases not matched to a gene. Full variable domain (missing parts from reference TRBV7-9 and TRBJ1-4): DTGVSQNPRHKITKRGQNVTFRCDPISEHNRLYWYRQTLGQGPEFLTYFQNEAQLEKSRLLSDRFSAERPKGSFSTLEIQRTEQGDSAMYLCASSRDSHEKLFFGSGTQLSVL.

The CDR3 nucleotides are TGTGCCTGGGGGGACAGGAACACTGAAGCTTTCTTT. Its translation is CAWGDRNTEAFF. The chain links TRBV30 to TRBJ1-1; 7 bases map to TRBD1. The germline CDR1 and CDR2 sequences are GTSNPN and SVGIG (reference sequence). CDR3 length equals 12 residues. V gave up 5 bases and J gave up 1 base; unmatched junction bases: 1.

CDR3 loop: CASSFSGRPVEQYF. In DNA, the CDR3 is TGTGCCAGCAGTTTCAGCGGGAGACCGGTCGAGCAGTACTTC. The chain links TRBV28 to TRBJ2-7; TRBD2 agrees at 8 bases. Germline CDR1 MDHEN, CDR2 SYDVKM. Trimming at V came to 3 bases and at J to 6 bases, leaving 7 bases not matched to a gene. The CDR3 spans 14 residues.

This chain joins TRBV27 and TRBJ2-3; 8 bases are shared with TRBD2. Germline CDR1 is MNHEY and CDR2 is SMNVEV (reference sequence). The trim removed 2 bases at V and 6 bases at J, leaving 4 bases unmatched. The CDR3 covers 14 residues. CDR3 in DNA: TGTGCCAGCAGTTTAGTCGGGGGGGTGGATACGCAGTATTTT. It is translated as CASSLVGGVDTQYF.

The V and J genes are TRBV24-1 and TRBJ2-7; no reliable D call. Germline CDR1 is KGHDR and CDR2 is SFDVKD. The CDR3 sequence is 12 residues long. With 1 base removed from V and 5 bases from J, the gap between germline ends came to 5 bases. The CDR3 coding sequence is TGTGCCACCAGTGATTTTGGGGACGAGCAGTACTTC. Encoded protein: CATSDFGDEQYF.